Only a few counts were recorded for the clone carrying this TCR beta chain. These data originate in a study of cytomegalovirus exposure and HLA in healthy donors. 60 Vbeta and 13 Jbeta primers were used in PCR. Assay: immunoSEQ multiplex PCR; the TCRdb copy retains only in-frame clones and omits some. Of around 120,000 clones in the sample, over 75% are singletons; the top ten hold 1.7%. V dropped 3 bases and J dropped 2; count of bases not matched to a gene: 0. The CDR3 contains 13 residues. Germline values: CDR1 LGHNA, CDR2 YSLEER. The chain carries TRBV4-3 and TRBJ2-7; 8 bases agree with TRBD2. This receptor was taken from a boy younger than 18 in good health and CMV-seronegative. The sequenced material came from PBMCs. In nucleotides, the CDR3 is TGCGCCAGCAGCCAGGGACTAGCCTACGAGCAGTACTTC. Its protein is CASSQGLAYEQYF.